This T cell receptor beta chain was recorded in a study of molecular identifiers for immune sequencing clone quantification. Study results and caveats: Over 97% of CMV-specific effector molecules, but under 1% of naive ones, were in clones above 20 copies.

CDR1 ENHRY and CDR2 SYGVKD come from the germline V gene. The CDR3 contains 12 residues. Germline trimming cut 11 bases from V and 0 bases from J; bases unmatched to any gene: 3. This clonotype has only a few counts. Its antigen is as yet unknown. TCRdb reprocessed the PCR reads with MiXCR, giving one entry per CDR3 protein. The data contain roughly 630,000 distinct CDR3 sequences, roughly 27% of them singletons. This receptor was taken from a human donor in good health. Some libraries in this study had Jurkat cell RNA spiked in. This chain links TRBV10-3 with TRBJ1-2, with 7 bases aligning to TRBD1. Sequenced input: naive CD8+ T cells from blood, with Jurkat cell RNA spiked in. Subset in this sample: FACS-sorted CD8+CD4-CCR7+CD45RA+ naive T cells. The CDR3 region has the DNA TGTGCCGTTGGGACAGCTAACTATGGCTACACCTTC. Its translation: CAVGTANYGYTF.